The sequence of this T cell receptor beta chain was determined in a study of blood T cell repertoires in COVID-19 (TCRdb year 2020). The study in broad terms: Samples covering the acute and convalescent phases of COVID-19 were provided by collaborators in the United States, Italy and Spain. The prospective study material was composed of cDNA or gDNA derived from T cells, B-cell-depleted T cells, or PBMCs. The dataset comprised deeply sampled blood TCRbeta repertoires from subjects exposed to, actively infected with, or recovered from COVID-19. The repertoires were made available in a free public database intended to serve as a resource for research on the immune response to SARS-CoV-2. The samples were drawn from two sources: the first 160 participants of the ongoing ImmuneRACE study, and 950 to 1,500 subjects contributed by 6 global collaborators. A de-identified subject ID, COVID-19 status, age in years and sex were almost always included in the sample metadata. Where available, HLA class I and class II types were taken from metadata supplied by the sample provider and were not determined by assay-based typing. General conclusions and limits of the study: How much clinical and demographic metadata was included differed by source and by participant, and the metadata was provided uncurated.

In the prospective study, participants were about 18 to 95 years old, resided in about two dozen geographic areas of the United States, and were enrolled through a virtual design. To assign participants to cohorts, the prospective study relied on clinical history that participants themselves reported in a screening survey and a study questionnaire. ImmuneRACE Cohort 3 recovered participants were defined by two consecutive negative NP/OP PCR tests, healthcare professional clearance, or symptom resolution. Mobile phlebotomists in the prospective study collected whole blood, serum and a nasopharyngeal or oropharyngeal swab from every participant. Additional blood draws and questionnaires over an approximately two-month period could optionally be provided by prospective study participants. Before DNA extraction, prospective study blood samples were shipped either frozen or at room temperature. Taken from cysteine to phenylalanine, the CDR3 has 16 residues. Only CDR3 DNA remains: 48 bases, in frame from the first base. V lost 5 bases and J lost 3 bases, and the count of bases not matched to a germline gene is 9. CDR1 and CDR2 were assigned from the germline V gene as SGHTA and FQGNSA.

TCRbeta CDR3 regions were amplified from genomic DNA using the immunoSEQ Assay, a bias-controlled multiplex PCR. Under the source paper's analysis protocol: Nucleated cell counts per sample were estimated from amplification of reference gene primers within the assay. To quantify the absolute abundance of each unique TCRbeta CDR3 rearrangement, sequence reads were collapsed and filtered. For each sample, productive Simpson clonality was calculated by taking the square root of Simpson's diversity index across productive rearrangements. Held by TCRdb, this immuneACCESS table contains in-frame sequences only and omits some clones. Under half of the omission traces to an unresolved V gene where checked; the cause of the rest is unknown. The DNA was the basis for D and trimming; V, J and clone size are from that table. This sample holds some 400,000 clones; 89% were observed only once. The ten largest make up about 1.8% of the sample.

As for this clone: Its antigen is not yet known. Per-base quality was not reported, and no clone a single base away is much larger than it.

The specimen was PBMCs or T cells enriched from blood (not recorded which). The V and J genes are TRBV7-2 and TRBJ1-2; TRBD1 aligns with 10 central bases. This receptor was identified in a woman younger than 45 who had recovered from COVID-19. The DNA sequence reads TGTGCCAGCAGCCCACCGACAGGGGGCCGCGACTATGGCTACACCTTC. Its protein product is CASSPPTGGRDYGYTF.